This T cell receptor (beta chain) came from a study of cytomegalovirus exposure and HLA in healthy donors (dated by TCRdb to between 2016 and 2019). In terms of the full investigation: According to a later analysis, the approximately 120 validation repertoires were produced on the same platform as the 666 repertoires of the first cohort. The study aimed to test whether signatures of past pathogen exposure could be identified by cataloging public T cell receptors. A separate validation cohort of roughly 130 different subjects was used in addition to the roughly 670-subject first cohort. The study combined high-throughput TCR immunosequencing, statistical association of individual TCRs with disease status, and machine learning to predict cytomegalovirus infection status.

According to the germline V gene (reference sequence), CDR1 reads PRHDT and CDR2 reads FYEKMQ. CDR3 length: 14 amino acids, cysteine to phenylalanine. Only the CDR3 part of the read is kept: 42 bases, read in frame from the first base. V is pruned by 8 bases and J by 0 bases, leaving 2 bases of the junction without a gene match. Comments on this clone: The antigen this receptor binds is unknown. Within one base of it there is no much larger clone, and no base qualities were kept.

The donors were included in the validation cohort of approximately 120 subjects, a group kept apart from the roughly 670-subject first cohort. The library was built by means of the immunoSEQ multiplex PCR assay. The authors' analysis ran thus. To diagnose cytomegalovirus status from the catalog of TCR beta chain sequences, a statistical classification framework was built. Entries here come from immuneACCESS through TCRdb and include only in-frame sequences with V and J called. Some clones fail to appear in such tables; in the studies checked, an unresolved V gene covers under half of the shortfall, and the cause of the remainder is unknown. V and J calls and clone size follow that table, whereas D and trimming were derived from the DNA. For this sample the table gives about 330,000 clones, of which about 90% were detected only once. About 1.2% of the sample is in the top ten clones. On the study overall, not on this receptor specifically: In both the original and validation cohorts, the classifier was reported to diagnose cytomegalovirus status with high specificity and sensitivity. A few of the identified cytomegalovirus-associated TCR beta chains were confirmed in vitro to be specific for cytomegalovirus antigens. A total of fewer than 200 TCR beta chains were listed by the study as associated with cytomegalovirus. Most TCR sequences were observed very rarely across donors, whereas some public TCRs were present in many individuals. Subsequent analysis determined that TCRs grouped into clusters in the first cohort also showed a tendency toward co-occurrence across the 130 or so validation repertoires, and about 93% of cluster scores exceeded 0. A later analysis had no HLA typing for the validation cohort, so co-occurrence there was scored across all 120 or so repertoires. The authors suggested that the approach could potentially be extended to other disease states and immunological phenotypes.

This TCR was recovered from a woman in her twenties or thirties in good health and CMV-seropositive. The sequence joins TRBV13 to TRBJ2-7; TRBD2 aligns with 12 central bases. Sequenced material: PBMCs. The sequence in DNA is TGTGCCAGCGGACTAGCGGGACCCTCCTACGAGCAGTACTTC. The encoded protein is CASGLAGPSYEQYF.